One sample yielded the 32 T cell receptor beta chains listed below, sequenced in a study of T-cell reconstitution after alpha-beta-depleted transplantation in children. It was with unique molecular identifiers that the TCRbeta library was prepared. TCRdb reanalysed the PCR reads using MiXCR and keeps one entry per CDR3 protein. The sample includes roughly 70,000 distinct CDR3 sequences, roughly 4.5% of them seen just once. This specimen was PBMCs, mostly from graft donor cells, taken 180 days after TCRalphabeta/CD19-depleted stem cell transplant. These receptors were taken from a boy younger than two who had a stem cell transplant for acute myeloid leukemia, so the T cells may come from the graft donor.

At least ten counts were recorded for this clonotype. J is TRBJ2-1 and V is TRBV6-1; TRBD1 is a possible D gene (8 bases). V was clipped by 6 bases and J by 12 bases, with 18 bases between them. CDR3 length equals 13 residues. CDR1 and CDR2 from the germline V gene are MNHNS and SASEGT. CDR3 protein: CASSGDRGGAQFF. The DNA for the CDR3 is TGTGCCAGCAGCGGAGACAGGGGAGGGGCGCAGTTCTTC.

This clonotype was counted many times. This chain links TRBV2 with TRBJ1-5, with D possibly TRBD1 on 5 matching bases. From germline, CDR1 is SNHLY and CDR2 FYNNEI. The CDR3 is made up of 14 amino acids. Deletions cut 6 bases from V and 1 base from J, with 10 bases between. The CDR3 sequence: CASRRGISNQPQHF. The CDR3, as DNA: TGTGCCAGCAGGCGGGGGATCAGCAATCAGCCCCAGCATTTT.

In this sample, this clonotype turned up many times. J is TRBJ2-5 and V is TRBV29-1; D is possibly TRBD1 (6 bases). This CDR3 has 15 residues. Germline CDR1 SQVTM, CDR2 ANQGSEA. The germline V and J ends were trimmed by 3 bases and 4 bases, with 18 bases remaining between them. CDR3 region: CSVDSPGETRETQYF. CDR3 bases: TGCAGCGTTGATAGTCCAGGGGAAACGCGAGAGACCCAGTACTTC.

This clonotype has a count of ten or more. CDR3 residues: CASSPQVWQQGYTF. The CDR3 DNA sequence: TGTGCCAGCTCGCCGCAGGTTTGGCAGCAGGGCTACACCTTC. This chain joins TRBV18 and TRBJ1-2; D call uncertain. The CDR3 sequence is 14 residues long. With 6 bases removed from V and 8 bases from J, the gap between germline ends came to 19 bases. The germline gives CDR1 KGHSH, CDR2 LQKENI.

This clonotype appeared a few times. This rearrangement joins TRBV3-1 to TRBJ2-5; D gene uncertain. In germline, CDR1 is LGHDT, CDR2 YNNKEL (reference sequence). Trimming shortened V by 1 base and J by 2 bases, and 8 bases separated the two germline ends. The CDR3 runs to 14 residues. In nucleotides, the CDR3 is TGTGCCAGCAGCCAAGCACCCAATCAAGAGACCCAGTACTTC. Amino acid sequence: CASSQAPNQETQYF.

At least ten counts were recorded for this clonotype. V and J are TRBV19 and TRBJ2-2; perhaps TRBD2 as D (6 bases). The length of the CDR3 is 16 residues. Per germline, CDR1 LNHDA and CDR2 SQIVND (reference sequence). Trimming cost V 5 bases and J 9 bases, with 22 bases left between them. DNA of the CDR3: TGTGCCAGTAGTCACCAGCGGGCCCTCCCCCTCCGGGAGCTGTTTTTT. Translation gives CASSHQRALPLRELFF.

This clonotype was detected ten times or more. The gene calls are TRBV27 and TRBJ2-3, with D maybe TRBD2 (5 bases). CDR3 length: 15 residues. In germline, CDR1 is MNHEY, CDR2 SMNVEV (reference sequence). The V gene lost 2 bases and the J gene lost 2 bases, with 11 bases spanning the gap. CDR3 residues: CASSLGLATTDTQYF. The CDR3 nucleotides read TGTGCCAGCAGTTTAGGGCTAGCAACCACAGATACGCAGTATTTT.

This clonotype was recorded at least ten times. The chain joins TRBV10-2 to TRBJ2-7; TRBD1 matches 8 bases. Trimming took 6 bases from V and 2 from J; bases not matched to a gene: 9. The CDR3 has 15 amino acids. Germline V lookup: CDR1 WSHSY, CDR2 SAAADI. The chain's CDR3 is CASRVGGTGAYEQYV. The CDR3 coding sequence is TGCGCCAGCAGGGTAGGGGGGACAGGCGCCTACGAGCAGTACGTC.

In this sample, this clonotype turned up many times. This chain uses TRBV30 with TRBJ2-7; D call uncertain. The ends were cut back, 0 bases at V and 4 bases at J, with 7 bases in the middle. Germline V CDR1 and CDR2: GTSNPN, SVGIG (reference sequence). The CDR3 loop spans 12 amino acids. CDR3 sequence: CAWSVLGYEQYF. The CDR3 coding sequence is TGTGCCTGGAGTGTCCTGGGTTACGAGCAGTACTTC.

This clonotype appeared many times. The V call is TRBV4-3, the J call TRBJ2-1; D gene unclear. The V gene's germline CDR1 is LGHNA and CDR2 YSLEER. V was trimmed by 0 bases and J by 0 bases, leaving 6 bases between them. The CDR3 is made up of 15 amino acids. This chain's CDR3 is CASSQDPDSYNEQFF. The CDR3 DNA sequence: TGCGCCAGCAGCCAAGATCCAGACTCCTACAATGAGCAGTTCTTC.

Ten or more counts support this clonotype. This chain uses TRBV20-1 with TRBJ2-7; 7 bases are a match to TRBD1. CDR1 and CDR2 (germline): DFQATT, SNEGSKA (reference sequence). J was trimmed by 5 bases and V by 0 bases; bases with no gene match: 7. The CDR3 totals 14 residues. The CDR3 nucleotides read TGCAGTGCTAGAGAAGGGGGCCAAGGGGACGAGCAGTACGTC. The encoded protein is CSAREGGQGDEQYV.

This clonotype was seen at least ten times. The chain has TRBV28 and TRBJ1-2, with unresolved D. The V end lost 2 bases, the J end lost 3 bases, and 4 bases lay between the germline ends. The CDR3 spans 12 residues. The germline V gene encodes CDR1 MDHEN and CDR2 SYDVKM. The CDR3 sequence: CASSLGYYGYTF. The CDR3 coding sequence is TGTGCCAGCAGTTTAGGTTACTATGGCTACACCTTC.

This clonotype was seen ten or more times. The CDR3 region is CASSLLGGGYTF. CDR3 nucleotide sequence: TGTGCCAGCAGTTTACTAGGGGGAGGCTACACCTTC. The J gene is TRBJ1-2, the V gene TRBV12-3 or TRBV12-4, with D perhaps matching TRBD1 (6 bases). Deletions cut 2 bases from V and 8 bases from J, with 9 bases between. This CDR3 region has 12 residues.

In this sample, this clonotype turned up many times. The CDR3 is CASSSRTGQETQYF. Here the CDR3 DNA reads TGTGCCAGCAGTTCCCGGACAGGCCAAGAGACCCAGTACTTC. The chain joins TRBV12-3 or TRBV12-4 to TRBJ2-5; TRBD1 matches 7 bases. After removal of 4 bases from V and 1 base from J, the junction contained 3 bases not matched to a gene. The CDR3 is made up of 14 amino acids.

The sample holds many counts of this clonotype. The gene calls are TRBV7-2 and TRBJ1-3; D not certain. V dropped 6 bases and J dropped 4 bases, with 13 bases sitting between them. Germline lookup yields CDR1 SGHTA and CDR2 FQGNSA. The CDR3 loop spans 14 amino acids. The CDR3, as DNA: TGTGCCAGCAGAACTATACTGGCAGGAAACACCATATATTTT. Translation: CASRTILAGNTIYF.

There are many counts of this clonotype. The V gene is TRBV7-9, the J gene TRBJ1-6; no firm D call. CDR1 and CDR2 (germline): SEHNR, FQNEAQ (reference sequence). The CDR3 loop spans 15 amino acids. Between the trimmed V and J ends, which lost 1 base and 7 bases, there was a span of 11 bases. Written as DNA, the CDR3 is TGTGCCAGCAGCTTAGACAGAGCTGGGAATTCACCCCTCCACTTT. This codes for CASSLDRAGNSPLHF.

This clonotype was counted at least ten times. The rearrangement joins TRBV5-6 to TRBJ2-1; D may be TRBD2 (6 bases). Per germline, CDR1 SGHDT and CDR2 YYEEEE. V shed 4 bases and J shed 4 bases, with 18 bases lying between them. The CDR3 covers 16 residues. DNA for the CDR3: TGTGCCAGCAGCCCCCAGGAGGACTACCATTACAATGAGCAGTTCTTC. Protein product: CASSPQEDYHYNEQFF.

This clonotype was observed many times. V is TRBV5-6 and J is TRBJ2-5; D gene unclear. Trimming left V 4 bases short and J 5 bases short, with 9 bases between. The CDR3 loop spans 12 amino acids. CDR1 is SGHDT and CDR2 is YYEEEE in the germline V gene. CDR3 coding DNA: TGTGCCAGCAGCGGATGGTTGGAGACCCAGTACTTC. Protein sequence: CASSGWLETQYF.

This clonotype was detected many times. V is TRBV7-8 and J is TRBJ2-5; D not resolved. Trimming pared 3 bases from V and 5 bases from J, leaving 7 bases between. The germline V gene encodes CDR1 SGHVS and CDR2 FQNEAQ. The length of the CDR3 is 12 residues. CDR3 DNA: TGTGCCAGCAGCTTCGAGGTGGAGACCCAGTACTTC. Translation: CASSFEVETQYF.

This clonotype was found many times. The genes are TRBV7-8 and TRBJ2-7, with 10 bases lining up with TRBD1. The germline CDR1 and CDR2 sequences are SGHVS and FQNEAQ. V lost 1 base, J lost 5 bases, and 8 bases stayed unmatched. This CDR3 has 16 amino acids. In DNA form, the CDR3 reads TGTGCCAGCAGCTTAGTCCTCCGGGACAGGGGCGACGAGCAGTACTTC. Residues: CASSLVLRDRGDEQYF.

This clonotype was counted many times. The chain's CDR3 is CASSLEGPGEQYF. CDR3 DNA sequence: TGCGCCAGCAGCTTGGAAGGGCCGGGGGAGCAGTACTTC. The chain joins TRBV5-1 to TRBJ2-7; D possibly corresponds to TRBD2 (5 bases). Germline assignment: CDR1 SGHRS and CDR2 YFSETQ. Trimming shortened V by 0 bases and J by 7 bases, and 11 bases separated the two germline ends. The CDR3 is 13 amino acids.

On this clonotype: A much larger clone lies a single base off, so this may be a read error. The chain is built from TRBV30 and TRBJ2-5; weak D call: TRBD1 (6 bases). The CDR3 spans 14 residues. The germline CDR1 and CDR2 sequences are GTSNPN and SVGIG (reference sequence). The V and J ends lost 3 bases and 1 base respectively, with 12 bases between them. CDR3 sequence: CAWSRDTAQETQYF. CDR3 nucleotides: TGTGCCTGGAGCCGGGACACGGCCCAAGAGACCCAGTACTTC. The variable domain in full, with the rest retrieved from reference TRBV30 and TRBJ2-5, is SQTIHQWPATLVQPVGSPLSLECTVEGTSNPNLYWYRQAAGRGLQLLFYSVGIGQISSEVPQNLSASRPQDRQFILSSKKLLLSDSGFYLCAWSRDTAQETQYFGPGTRLLVL.

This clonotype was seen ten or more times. The CDR3 here is CAWSATVTGELFF. CDR3 in DNA: TGTGCCTGGAGTGCGACAGTCACCGGGGAGCTGTTTTTT. The chain links TRBV30 to TRBJ2-2; D perhaps matches TRBD1 (5 bases). There are 13 residues in the CDR3. The germline V gene encodes CDR1 GTSNPN and CDR2 SVGIG (reference sequence). Trimming pared 1 base from V and 4 bases from J, leaving 7 bases between.

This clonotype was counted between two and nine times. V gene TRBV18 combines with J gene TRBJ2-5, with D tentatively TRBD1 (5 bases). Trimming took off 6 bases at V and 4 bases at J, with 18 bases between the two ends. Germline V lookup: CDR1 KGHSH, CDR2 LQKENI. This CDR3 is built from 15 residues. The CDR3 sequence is CASSPEPRARETQYF. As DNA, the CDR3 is TGTGCCAGCTCCCCCGAGCCCAGGGCGAGAGAGACCCAGTACTTC.

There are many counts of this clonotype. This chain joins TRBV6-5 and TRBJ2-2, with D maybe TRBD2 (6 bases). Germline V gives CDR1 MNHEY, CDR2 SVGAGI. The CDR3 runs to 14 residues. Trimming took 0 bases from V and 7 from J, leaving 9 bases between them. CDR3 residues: CASSYSMGGGELFF. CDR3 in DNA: TGTGCCAGCAGTTACTCAATGGGGGGCGGGGAGCTGTTTTTT.

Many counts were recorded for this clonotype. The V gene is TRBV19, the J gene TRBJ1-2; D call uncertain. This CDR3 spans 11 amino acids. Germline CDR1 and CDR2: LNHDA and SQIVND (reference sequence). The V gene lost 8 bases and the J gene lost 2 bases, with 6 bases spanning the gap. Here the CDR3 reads CASAGNYGYTF. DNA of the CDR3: TGTGCCAGTGCAGGAAACTATGGCTACACCTTC. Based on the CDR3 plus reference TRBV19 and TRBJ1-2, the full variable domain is DGGITQSPKYLFRKEGQNVTLSCEQNLNHDAMYWYRQDPGQGLRLIYYSQIVNDFQKGDIAEGYSVSREKKESFPLTVTSAQKNPTAFYLCASAGNYGYTFGSGTRLTVV.

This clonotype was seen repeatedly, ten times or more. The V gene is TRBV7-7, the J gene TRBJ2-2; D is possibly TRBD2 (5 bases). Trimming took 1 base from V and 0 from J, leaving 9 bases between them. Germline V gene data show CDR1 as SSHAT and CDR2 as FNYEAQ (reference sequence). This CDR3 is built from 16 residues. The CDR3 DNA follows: TGTGCCAGCAGCTTAGGTAGCGTCACGAACACCGGGGAGCTGTTTTTT. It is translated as CASSLGSVTNTGELFF. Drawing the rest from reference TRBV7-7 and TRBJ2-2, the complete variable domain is GAGVSQSPRYKVTKRGQDVTLRCDPISSHATLYWYQQALGQGPEFLTYFNYEAQPDKSGLPSDRFSAERPEGSISTLTIQRTEQRDSAMYRCASSLGSVTNTGELFFGEGSRLTVL.

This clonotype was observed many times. The chain's CDR3 is CASSSGRGTEAFF. DNA for the CDR3: TGTGCCAGCAGCTCCGGTCGGGGCACTGAAGCTTTCTTT. The J gene is TRBJ1-1, the V gene TRBV7-6, with D uncertain. The CDR3 spans 13 residues. CDR1 is SGHVS, CDR2 FNYEAQ, per germline. Trimming took 4 bases from V and 4 from J, leaving 10 bases between them.

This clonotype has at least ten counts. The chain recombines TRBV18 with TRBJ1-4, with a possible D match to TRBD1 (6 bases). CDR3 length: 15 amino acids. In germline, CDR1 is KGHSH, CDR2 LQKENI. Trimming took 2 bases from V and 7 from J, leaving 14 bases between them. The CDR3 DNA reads TGTGCCAGCTCACCAAGAGGCAGGGGAGGTGAAAAACTGTTTTTT. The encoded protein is CASSPRGRGGEKLFF.

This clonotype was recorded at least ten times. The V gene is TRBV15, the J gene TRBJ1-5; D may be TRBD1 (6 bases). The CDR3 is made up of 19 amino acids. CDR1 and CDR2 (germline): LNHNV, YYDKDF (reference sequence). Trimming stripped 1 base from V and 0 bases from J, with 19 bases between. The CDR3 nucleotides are TGTGCCACCAGCAGAGTGGGCAGGGGAGTGGAATATAGCAATCAGCCCCAGCATTTT. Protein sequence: CATSRVGRGVEYSNQPQHF.

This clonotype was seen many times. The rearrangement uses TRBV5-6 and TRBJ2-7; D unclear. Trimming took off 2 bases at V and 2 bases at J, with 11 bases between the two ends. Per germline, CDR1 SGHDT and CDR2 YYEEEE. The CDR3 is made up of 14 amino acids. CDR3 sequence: CASSFLGGTYEQYV. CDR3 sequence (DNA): TGTGCCAGCAGCTTTTTGGGCGGAACCTACGAGCAGTACGTC.

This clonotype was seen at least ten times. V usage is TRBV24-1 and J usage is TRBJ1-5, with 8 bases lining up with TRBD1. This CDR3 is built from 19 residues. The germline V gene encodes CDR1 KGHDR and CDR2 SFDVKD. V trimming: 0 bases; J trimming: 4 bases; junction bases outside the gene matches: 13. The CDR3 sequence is CATSDLRTGCPLLNQPQHF. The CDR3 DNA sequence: TGTGCCACCAGTGATTTGCGGACAGGGTGCCCTCTTCTTAATCAGCCCCAGCATTTT.